This T cell receptor beta chain was identified in a study of blood T cell repertoires in COVID-19. The V and J ends lost 4 bases and 8 bases respectively, with 15 bases between them. There are 14 residues in the CDR3. Germline values: CDR1 MGHRA, CDR2 YSYEKL. In the study's own analysis: For nucleated cells, counts were estimated from reference gene primer amplification. The repertoire was sequenced with immunoSEQ multiplex PCR; TCRdb's copy has only in-frame clones and lacks some. V and J calls and clone size are those listed in that table; D and trimming were worked out from the DNA. Here the sample spans fewer than 90,000 clones, 86% being singletons.

The sequence was obtained from a man in his 70s with active COVID-19. The sequenced sample consisted of peripheral blood. This chain connects TRBV4-1 to TRBJ2-1; tentatively, D is TRBD2 (5 bases). Here the CDR3 DNA reads TGCGCCAGCAGCCGGGAGCAACGGTTCGATGAGCAGTTCTTC. It yields the protein CASSREQRFDEQFF.